Below, 10 T cell receptor beta chains from the same sample are listed, as sequenced in a study of response to subunit inactivated influenza vaccine. TCRdb reprocessed the RT-PCR reads with MiXCR, giving one entry per CDR3 protein. The sample consists of roughly 540,000 distinct CDR3 sequences, 20% to 25% of them appearing once. This sample was shared with a second study, whose subject was T cells expressing NK-cell markers. That report adds: UMIs were included in TCR beta cDNA generated by 5'RACE template switching.

Sequencing was performed on CD4+ T cells sorted from PBMCs, taken 11 to 12 days after vaccination. These receptors all come from a man aged 50 or older who received an inactivated influenza vaccine.

The J gene is TRBJ1-2, the V gene TRBV5-1, with 12 bases identical to TRBD1. J lost 8 bases, V lost 0 bases, and 11 bases had no gene match. The germline V gene has CDR1 SGHRS and CDR2 YFSETQ. The CDR3 has 17 residues. The CDR3 loop reads CASSLVGQGASLGGYTF. CDR3 nucleotides: TGCGCCAGCAGCTTGGTGGGACAGGGGGCATCCCTTGGGGGCTACACCTTC.

This clonotype has a handful of counts. The V call is TRBV11-1, the J call TRBJ2-2; 15 bases agree with TRBD2. Germline trimming cut 5 bases from V and 4 bases from J; bases unmatched to any gene: 11. This CDR3 region has 19 residues. Germline V gene sequence: CDR1 SGHAT, CDR2 FQDESV (reference sequence). CDR3: CASSLNPGLAGGGTGELFF. The CDR3, as DNA: TGTGCCAGCAGCCTCAATCCGGGACTAGCGGGGGGAGGCACCGGGGAGCTGTTTTTT.

This clonotype was recorded at least ten times. A junction boundary mismatches the germline segment, possibly from a read error. This sequence joins TRBV12-3 or TRBV12-4 and TRBJ2-5; TRBD2 matches 7 bases. This CDR3 region has 13 residues. CDR3 amino acids: CASSIAGEETQYF. DNA of the CDR3: TGTGCCAGCAGTATAGCGGGCGAAGAGACCCAGTACTTC.

The chain couples TRBV4-1 to TRBJ1-4, with D hard to call. CDR1 MGHRA and CDR2 YSYEKL come from the germline V gene. V was shortened by 1 base and J by 10 bases, with 19 bases between the two germline ends. This CDR3 is 16 amino acids long. The CDR3 bases are TGCGCCAGCAGCCAAGTAACGCAGATTTCGGTGGGAAAACTGTTTTTT. It is translated as CASSQVTQISVGKLFF.

This clonotype was counted between two and nine times. This chain connects TRBV20-1 to TRBJ1-5; 8 nucleotides agree with TRBD1. Germline-derived CDR1 and CDR2 are DFQATT and SNEGSKA (reference sequence). This CDR3 contains 15 residues. With 6 bases clipped from V and 8 bases from J, the junction kept 15 bases outside the gene matches. The CDR3 is CSAPTTGQGGKPQHF. The CDR3 DNA reads TGCAGTGCCCCCACAACCGGACAGGGAGGCAAGCCCCAGCATTTT.

The rearrangement links TRBV20-1 to TRBJ2-7; 8 nucleotides match TRBD2. The CDR3 extends over 14 amino acids. Germline CDR1 DFQATT, CDR2 SNEGSKA (reference sequence). Trimming at V came to 2 bases and at J to 3 bases, leaving 6 bases not matched to a gene. The CDR3 here is CSARSGGAIYEQYF. The DNA of the CDR3 is TGCAGTGCTAGATCCGGGGGGGCAATCTACGAGCAGTACTTC.

This clonotype has a count of ten or more. This chain connects TRBV20-1 to TRBJ1-1; D remains unclear. This CDR3 is 15 amino acids long. Germline V gene lookup returns CDR1 DFQATT and CDR2 SNEGSKA (reference sequence). Trimming cost V 0 bases and J 1 base, with 12 bases left between them. As DNA, the CDR3 is TGCAGTGCTAGAGATCCGGGGAGGTCGAACACTGAAGCTTTCTTT. Translation: CSARDPGRSNTEAFF.

The chain joins TRBV7-9 to TRBJ1-1, with D hard to call. There are 14 residues in the CDR3. With 4 bases removed from V and 0 bases from J, the gap between germline ends came to 9 bases. CDR1 is SEHNR, CDR2 FQNEAQ, per germline (reference sequence). The CDR3 DNA is TGTGCCAGCAGCTCCGAACACCTGAACACTGAAGCTTTCTTT. This translates into CASSSEHLNTEAFF. The full variable domain, its missing parts supplied by reference TRBV7-9 and TRBJ1-1, is DTGVSQNPRHKITKRGQNVTFRCDPISEHNRLYWYRQTLGQGPEFLTYFQNEAQLEKSRLLSDRFSAERPKGSFSTLEIQRTEQGDSAMYLCASSSEHLNTEAFFGQGTRLTVV.

This clonotype has a handful of counts. The genes are TRBV12-3 or TRBV12-4 and TRBJ2-2; D is possibly TRBD2 (6 bases). The CDR3 is 14 amino acids. Trimming took 6 bases from V and 2 from J, leaving 10 bases between them. CDR3 protein: CASRAGFNTGELFF. The CDR3 DNA sequence: TGTGCCAGCAGGGCGGGGTTCAACACCGGGGAGCTGTTTTTT.

This chain connects TRBV11-2 to TRBJ2-7, with 8 bases that match TRBD1. The J segment lost 2 bases and the V segment lost 5 bases, leaving 8 bases of the junction unmatched. Per the germline V gene, CDR1 is SGHAT and CDR2 is FQNNGV. This CDR3 contains 15 residues. DNA of the CDR3: TGTGCCAGCAGCCCTCTCAGGACAGGGACCTACGAGCAGTACTTC. This codes for CASSPLRTGTYEQYF. The variable domain in full, completed from reference TRBV11-2 and TRBJ2-7, reads EAGVAQSPRYKIIEKRQSVAFWCNPISGHATLYWYQQILGQGPKLLIQFQNNGVVDDSQLPKDRFSAERLKGVDSTLKIQPAKLEDSAVYLCASSPLRTGTYEQYFGPGTRLTVT.